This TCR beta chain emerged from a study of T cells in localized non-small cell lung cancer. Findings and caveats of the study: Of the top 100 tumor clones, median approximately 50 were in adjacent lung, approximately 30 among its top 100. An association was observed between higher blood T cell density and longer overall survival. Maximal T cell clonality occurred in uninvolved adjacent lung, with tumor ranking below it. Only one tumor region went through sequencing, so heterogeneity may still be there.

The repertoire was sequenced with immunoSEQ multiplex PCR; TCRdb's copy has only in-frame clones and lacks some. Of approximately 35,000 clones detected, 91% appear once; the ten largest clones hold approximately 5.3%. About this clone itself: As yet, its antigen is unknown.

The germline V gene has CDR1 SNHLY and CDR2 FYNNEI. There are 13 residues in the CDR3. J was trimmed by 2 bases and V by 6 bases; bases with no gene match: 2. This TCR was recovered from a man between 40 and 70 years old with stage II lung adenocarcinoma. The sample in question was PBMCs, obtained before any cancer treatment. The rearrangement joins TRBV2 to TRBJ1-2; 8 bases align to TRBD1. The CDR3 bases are TGTGCCAGCAGGGGGACAGGCAACTATGGCTACACCTTC. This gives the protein CASRGTGNYGYTF.